This is a list of T cell receptor beta chains from one sample in a study of T-cell reconstitution after alpha-beta-depleted transplantation in children. TCRdb passed the PCR reads through MiXCR, listing each CDR3 protein once. The sample includes hundreds of thousands of distinct CDR3 sequences, roughly a quarter of them seen just once. Sequenced here: PBMCs, mostly from graft donor cells, sampled 360 days after TCRalphabeta/CD19-depleted stem cell transplant. The source is a female patient aged 2-15 years who had a stem cell transplant for congenital amegakaryocytic thrombocytopenia, so the T cells may come from the graft donor. The CDR3 runs from the conserved cysteine through the conserved F or W. Fields, in order: clone size, D gene, V gene, J gene, CDR3 DNA, CDR3 protein. A D gene is named only where the DNA matches it firmly. Size is stated for part of the rows, as once, few or many counts, or as a class when the clone is expanded.

.	.	TRBV20-1	TRBJ1-3	TGCAGTGCTAGAGAGGGCAGGGTCTTACCCACCATATATTTT	CSAREGRVLPTIYF
few	TRBD1	TRBV10-3	TRBJ1-2	TGTGCCGCGCAAGGACAGGGTTCCAACTATGGCTACACCTTC	CAAQGQGSNYGYTF
.	.	TRBV20-1	TRBJ1-1	TGCAGTGCTAGAGACATCAACACTGAAGCTTTCTTT	CSARDINTEAFF
many	.	TRBV12-3/TRBV12-4	TRBJ1-1	TGTGCCAGCATTCTACAGGGATATACTGAAGCTTTCTTT	CASILQGYTEAFF
few	TRBD2	TRBV24-1	TRBJ2-4	TGTGCCACTCGGACTAGCGGGAGATTTGGGGCCAAAAACATTCAGTACTTC	CATRTSGRFGAKNIQYF
few	.	TRBV6-1	TRBJ2-2	TGTGCCAGCAGTGAATTCCTTCTGAACACCGGGGAGCTGTTTTTT	CASSEFLLNTGELFF
many	.	TRBV4-3	TRBJ2-1	TGCGCCAGCAGCCAAGATTGGATTCCCAGGGGATTTACTTACAATGAGCAGTTCTTC	CASSQDWIPRGFTYNEQFF
few	TRBD2	TRBV5-6	TRBJ2-3	TGTGCCAGCAGCCCCGGACTAGCGGGAGGTTTGGATACGCAGTATTTT	CASSPGLAGGLDTQYF
.	TRBD1	TRBV12-3/TRBV12-4	TRBJ2-1	TGTGCCAGCAGGACGGGACAGGGTAACAATGAGCAGTTCTTC	CASRTGQGNNEQFF
.	.	TRBV7-2	TRBJ1-1	TGTGCCAGCAGCTTAGCTTCGCCTTCGGGCACTGAAGCTTTCTTT	CASSLASPSGTEAFF
few	.	TRBV5-6	TRBJ1-2	TGTGCCAGCAGCGTCTCCGAGACCTATGGCTACACCTTC	CASSVSETYGYTF
.	.	TRBV5-1	TRBJ2-7	TGCGCCAGCAGGGGGGGCGCAAGGGCCTACGAGCAGTACTTC	CASRGGARAYEQYF
.	TRBD1	TRBV20-1	TRBJ1-2	TGCAGTGCTAGCGGGACAGCTTTTGGCTACACCTTC	CSASGTAFGYTF
few	TRBD2	TRBV7-9	TRBJ2-7	TGTGCCAGCAGCTTCGAGGGACGACTAGCGGGGAATGGCGAGCAGTACTTC	CASSFEGRLAGNGEQYF
few	TRBD2	TRBV30	TRBJ2-1	TGTGCCTGGAGTGTAGGCTTGCTTAGCGGGGGACACAATGAGCAGTTCTTC	CAWSVGLLSGGHNEQFF
.	.	TRBV29-1	TRBJ1-2	TGCAGCACCGAGAGAAACTATGGCTACACCTTC	CSTERNYGYTF
.	.	TRBV6-2/TRBV6-3	TRBJ1-5	TGTGCCAGCAGTTCCCAGGGGTTTCAGCCCCAGCATTTT	CASSSQGFQPQHF
few	.	TRBV24-1	TRBJ2-5	TGTGCCACCAGTGATGCTGGGGCTAAACAAGAGACCCAGTACTTC	CATSDAGAKQETQYF
few	TRBD1	TRBV6-1	TRBJ1-2	TGTGCCAGCAGTAGACAGGGTCCTATCTATGGCTACACCTTC	CASSRQGPIYGYTF
.	.	TRBV20-1	TRBJ2-7	TGCAGTGCTAGAGGCCTAGTTACCTACGAGCAGTACTTC	CSARGLVTYEQYF
.	TRBD2	TRBV5-1	TRBJ2-1	TGCGCCAGCAGCTTTCGGCTAGCGGGAGGGTCAGATGAGCAGTTCTTC	CASSFRLAGGSDEQFF
many	.	TRBV7-3	TRBJ2-1	TGTGCCAGCAGCTTAAATGGACAGATCTACAATGAGCAGTTCTTC	CASSLNGQIYNEQFF
.	.	TRBV6-2/TRBV6-3	TRBJ1-5	TGTGCCAGCAGCACACAGGGTCGGGACCAGCCCCAGCATTTT	CASSTQGRDQPQHF
.	TRBD2	TRBV11-2	TRBJ2-7	TGTGCCAGCAGCCGTCTAGCGGGGGACCTCTACGAGCAGTACTTC	CASSRLAGDLYEQYF
.	.	TRBV24-1	TRBJ1-5	TGTGCCACCAGTGTGACAGCTCCCATAAATTATAGCAATCAGCCCCAGCATTTT	CATSVTAPINYSNQPQHF
.	.	TRBV15	TRBJ1-1	TGTGCCACCAGCAAAAGGGGAAGTGAAGCTTTCTTT	CATSKRGSEAFF
few	.	TRBV5-6	TRBJ1-1	TGTGCCAGCAGCCCGGCAGGGCACATGAACACTGAAGCTTTCTTT	CASSPAGHMNTEAFF
.	.	TRBV14	TRBJ2-5	TGTGCCAGCAGCCCCATTGGTAGGGTGTCGGGGGAGACCCAGTACTTC	CASSPIGRVSGETQYF
.	TRBD2	TRBV12-5	TRBJ2-3	TGTGCTAGTGGTGAGGGACTAGCGGTGAGGGATACGCAGTATTTT	CASGEGLAVRDTQYF
.	TRBD2	TRBV27	TRBJ2-1	TGTGCCAGCAGTTCAACGCCGGGACTAGCGGCCAATGAGCAGTTCTTC	CASSSTPGLAANEQFF
few	.	TRBV20-1	TRBJ1-5	TGCAGTGCTAGAGGGGGGGCACTGTATAGCAATCAGCCCCAGCATTTT	CSARGGALYSNQPQHF
many	.	TRBV5-1	TRBJ1-1	TGCGCCAGCAGCTCAAGGACGGGAAACACTGAAGCTTTCTTT	CASSSRTGNTEAFF
.	TRBD2	TRBV29-1	TRBJ2-1	TGCAGCGTCCCGAGGCGGGGGGCGCGGTTCTTC	CSVPRRGARFF
.	.	TRBV28	TRBJ2-7	TGTGCCAGCAGGGCAGGAAACCTCTACGAGCAGTACTTC	CASRAGNLYEQYF
.	.	TRBV4-2	TRBJ2-1	TGTGCCAGCAGCCCAAGCGTTCGGGAGGGGGGGACAGGGGAGCAGTTCTTC	CASSPSVREGGTGEQFF
few	.	TRBV5-1	TRBJ2-5	TGCGCCAGCAGCTTGGGAACGTACCAAGAGACCCAGTACTTC	CASSLGTYQETQYF
.	.	TRBV5-1	TRBJ2-1	TGCGCCAGCAGCTTGGGCCCCGGGACAGCGGGTTACGATGAGCAGTTCTTC	CASSLGPGTAGYDEQFF
.	TRBD1	TRBV3-1	TRBJ1-2	TGTGCCAGCAGCCGACAGGGGTCTGGCTACACCTTC	CASSRQGSGYTF
many	.	TRBV6-5	TRBJ2-5	TGTGCCAGCAGTTACGGCAGGGTCCAAGAGACCCAGTACTTC	CASSYGRVQETQYF
few	.	TRBV4-1	TRBJ2-7	TGCGCCAGCAGCCAAGCTTTCTACGAGCAGTACTTC	CASSQAFYEQYF
few	TRBD2	TRBV30	TRBJ2-1	TGTGCCTGGAGTGTAGGTACTAGCGGGAGAATTCTTGAGCAGTTCTTC	CAWSVGTSGRILEQFF
few	.	TRBV9	TRBJ2-1	TGTGCCAGCAGCGTAGACACGGGTTCGAGGCACAATGAGCAGTTCTTC	CASSVDTGSRHNEQFF
few	TRBD2	TRBV4-1	TRBJ2-1	TGCGCCAGCAGCCAAGGGAAGCGGGGGGCTACAAGGAGCTCCTACAATGAGCAGTTCTTC	CASSQGKRGATRSSYNEQFF
.	.	TRBV6-2/TRBV6-3	TRBJ2-7	TGTGCCAGCAGTTATTCCTCAGTGTACGAGCAGTACTTC	CASSYSSVYEQYF
.	.	TRBV9	TRBJ2-3	TGTGCCAGCAGCGTCAATGGCTTCAGCACAGATACGCAGTATTTT	CASSVNGFSTDTQYF
few	.	TRBV7-2	TRBJ2-3	TGTGCCAGCAGCTTAGTGGGCGGAAGCACAGATACGCAGTATTTT	CASSLVGGSTDTQYF
.	TRBD2	TRBV7-6	TRBJ2-2	TGTGCCAGCAGCCGCTGGACTAGCGATTCCGGGGAGCTGTTTTTT	CASSRWTSDSGELFF
few	.	TRBV20-1	TRBJ1-1	TGCAGTGCCCAGGCCACAACGAACACTGAAGCTTTCTTT	CSAQATTNTEAFF
few	.	TRBV5-6	TRBJ1-5	TGTGCCAGCAGCCACACAGGGAATCAGCCCCAGCATTTT	CASSHTGNQPQHF
.	.	TRBV6-2/TRBV6-3	TRBJ2-7	TGTGCCAGCAGTTACGGGGACTCGTTTGCCTACGAGCAGTACTTC	CASSYGDSFAYEQYF
.	.	TRBV20-1	TRBJ2-7	TGCAGTGCTAGGCTCCGGGACTGGTCCTACGAGCAGTACTTC	CSARLRDWSYEQYF
.	.	TRBV20-1	TRBJ1-1	TGCAGTGCTATTGAACAGGGATCAGAGGCTGAAGCTTTCTTT	CSAIEQGSEAEAFF